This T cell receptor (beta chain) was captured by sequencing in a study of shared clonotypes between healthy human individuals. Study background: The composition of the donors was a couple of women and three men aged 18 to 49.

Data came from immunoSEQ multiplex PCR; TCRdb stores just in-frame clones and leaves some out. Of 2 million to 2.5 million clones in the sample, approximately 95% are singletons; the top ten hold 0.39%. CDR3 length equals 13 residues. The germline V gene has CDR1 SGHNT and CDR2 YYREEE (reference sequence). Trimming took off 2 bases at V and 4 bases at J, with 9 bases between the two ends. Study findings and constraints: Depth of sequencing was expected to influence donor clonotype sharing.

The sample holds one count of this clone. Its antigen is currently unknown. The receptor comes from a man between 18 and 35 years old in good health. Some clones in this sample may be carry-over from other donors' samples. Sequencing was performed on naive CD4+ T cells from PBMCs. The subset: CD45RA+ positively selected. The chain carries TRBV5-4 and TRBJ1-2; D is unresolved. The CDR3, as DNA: TGTGCCAGCAGCTTAGAGAGCTCCTATGGCTACACCTTC. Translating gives CASSLESSYGYTF.